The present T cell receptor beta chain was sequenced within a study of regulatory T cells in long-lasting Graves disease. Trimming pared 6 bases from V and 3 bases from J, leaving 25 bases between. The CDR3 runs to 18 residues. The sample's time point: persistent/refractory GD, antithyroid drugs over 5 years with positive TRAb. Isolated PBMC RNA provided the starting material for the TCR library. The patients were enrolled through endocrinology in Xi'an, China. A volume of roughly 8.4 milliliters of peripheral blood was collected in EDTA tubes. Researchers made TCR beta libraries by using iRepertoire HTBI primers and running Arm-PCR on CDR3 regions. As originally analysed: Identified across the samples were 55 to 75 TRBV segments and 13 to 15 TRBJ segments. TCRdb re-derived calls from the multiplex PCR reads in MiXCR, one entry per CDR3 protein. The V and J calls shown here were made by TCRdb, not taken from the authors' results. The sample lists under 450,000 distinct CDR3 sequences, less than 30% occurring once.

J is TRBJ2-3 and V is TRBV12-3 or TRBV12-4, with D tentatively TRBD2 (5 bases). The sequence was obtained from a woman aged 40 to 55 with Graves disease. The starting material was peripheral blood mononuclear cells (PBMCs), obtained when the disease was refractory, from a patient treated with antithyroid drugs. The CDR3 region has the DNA TGTGCCAGCAGGACCGTTCCCCCGGGCCGTTGGGAGACAGATACGCAGTATTTT. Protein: CASRTVPPGRWETDTQYF.